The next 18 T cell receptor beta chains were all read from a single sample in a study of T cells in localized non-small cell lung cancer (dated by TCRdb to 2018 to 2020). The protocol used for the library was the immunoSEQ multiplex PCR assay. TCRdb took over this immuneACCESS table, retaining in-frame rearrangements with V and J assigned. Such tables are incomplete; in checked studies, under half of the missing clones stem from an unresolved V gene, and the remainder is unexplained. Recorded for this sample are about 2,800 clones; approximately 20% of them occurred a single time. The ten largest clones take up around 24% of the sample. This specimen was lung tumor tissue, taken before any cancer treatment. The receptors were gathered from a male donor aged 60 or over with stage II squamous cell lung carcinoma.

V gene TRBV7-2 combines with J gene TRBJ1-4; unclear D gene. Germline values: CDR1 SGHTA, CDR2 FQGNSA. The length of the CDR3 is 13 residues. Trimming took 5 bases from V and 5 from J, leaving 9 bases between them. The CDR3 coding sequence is TGTGCCAGCAGCCGCCTGCGGAATGAAAAACTGTTTTTT. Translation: CASSRLRNEKLFF.

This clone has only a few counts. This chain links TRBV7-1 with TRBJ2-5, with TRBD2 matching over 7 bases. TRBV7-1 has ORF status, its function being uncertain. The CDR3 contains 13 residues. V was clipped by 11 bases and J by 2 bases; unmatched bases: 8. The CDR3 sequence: CASRRGRQETQYF. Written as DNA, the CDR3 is TGTGCCTCGAGGCGGGGGAGACAAGAGACCCAGTACTTC.

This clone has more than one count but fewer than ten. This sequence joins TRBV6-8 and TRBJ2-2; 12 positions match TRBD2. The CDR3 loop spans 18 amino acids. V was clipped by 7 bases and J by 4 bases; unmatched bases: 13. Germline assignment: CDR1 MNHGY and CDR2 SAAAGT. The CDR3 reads CASNRWTSGKFSTGELFF. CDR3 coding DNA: TGTGCCAGCAATAGGTGGACTAGCGGGAAGTTCTCCACCGGGGAGCTGTTTTTT.

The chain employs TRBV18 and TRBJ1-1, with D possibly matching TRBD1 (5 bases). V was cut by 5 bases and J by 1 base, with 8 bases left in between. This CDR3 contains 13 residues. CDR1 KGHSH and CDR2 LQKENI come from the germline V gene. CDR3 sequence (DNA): TGTGCCAGCTCAGCTGACAGGAACACTGAAGCTTTCTTT. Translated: CASSADRNTEAFF.

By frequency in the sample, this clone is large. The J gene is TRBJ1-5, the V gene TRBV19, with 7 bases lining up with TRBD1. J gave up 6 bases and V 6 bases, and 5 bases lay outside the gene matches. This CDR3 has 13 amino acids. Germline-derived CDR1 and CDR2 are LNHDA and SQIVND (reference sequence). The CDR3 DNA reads TGTGCCAGTAGGGTGACAGGGCTTCAGCCCCAGCATTTT. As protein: CASRVTGLQPQHF.

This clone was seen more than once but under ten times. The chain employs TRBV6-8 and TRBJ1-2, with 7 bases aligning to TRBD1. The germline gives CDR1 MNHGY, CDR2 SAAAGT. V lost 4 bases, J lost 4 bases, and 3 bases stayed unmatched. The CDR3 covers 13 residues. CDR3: CASSFGQVYGYTF. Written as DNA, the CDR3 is TGTGCCAGCAGTTTCGGACAGGTCTATGGCTACACCTTC.

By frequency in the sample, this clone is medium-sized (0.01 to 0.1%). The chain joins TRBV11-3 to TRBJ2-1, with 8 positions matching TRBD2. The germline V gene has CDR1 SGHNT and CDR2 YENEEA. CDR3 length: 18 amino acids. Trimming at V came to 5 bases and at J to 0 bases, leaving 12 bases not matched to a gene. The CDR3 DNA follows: TGTGCCAGCAGCCGAAAAAGAGAGGGACTAGACTCCTACAATGAGCAGTTCTTC. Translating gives CASSRKREGLDSYNEQFF. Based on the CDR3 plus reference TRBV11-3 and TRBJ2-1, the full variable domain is EAGVVQSPRYKIIEKKQPVAFWCNPISGHNTLYWYLQNLGQGPELLIRYENEEAVDDSQLPKDRFSAERLKGVDSTLKIQPAELGDSAVYLCASSRKREGLDSYNEQFFGPGTRLTVL.

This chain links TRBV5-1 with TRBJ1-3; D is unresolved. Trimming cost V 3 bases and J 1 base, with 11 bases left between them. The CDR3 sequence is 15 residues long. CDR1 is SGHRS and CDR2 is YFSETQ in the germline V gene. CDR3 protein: CASSSDGNSGNTIYF. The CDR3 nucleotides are TGCGCCAGCAGCTCAGATGGGAATTCTGGAAACACCATATATTTT.

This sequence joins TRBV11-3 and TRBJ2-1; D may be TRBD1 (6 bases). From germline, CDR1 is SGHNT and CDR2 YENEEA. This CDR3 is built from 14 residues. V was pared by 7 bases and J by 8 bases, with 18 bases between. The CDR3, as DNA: TGTGCCAGCACTGGTGGCAGGGGTATGTATGAGCAGTTCTTC. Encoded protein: CASTGGRGMYEQFF. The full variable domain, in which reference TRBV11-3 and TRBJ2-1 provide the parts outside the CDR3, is EAGVVQSPRYKIIEKKQPVAFWCNPISGHNTLYWYLQNLGQGPELLIRYENEEAVDDSQLPKDRFSAERLKGVDSTLKIQPAELGDSAVYLCASTGGRGMYEQFFGPGTRLTVL.

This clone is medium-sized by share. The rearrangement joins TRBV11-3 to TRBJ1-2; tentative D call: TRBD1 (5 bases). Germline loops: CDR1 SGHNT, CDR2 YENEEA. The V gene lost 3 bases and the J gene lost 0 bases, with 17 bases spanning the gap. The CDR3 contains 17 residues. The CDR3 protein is CASSLYEGQGPNYGYTF. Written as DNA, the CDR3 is TGTGCCAGCAGCTTGTATGAAGGGCAGGGCCCTAACTATGGCTACACCTTC.

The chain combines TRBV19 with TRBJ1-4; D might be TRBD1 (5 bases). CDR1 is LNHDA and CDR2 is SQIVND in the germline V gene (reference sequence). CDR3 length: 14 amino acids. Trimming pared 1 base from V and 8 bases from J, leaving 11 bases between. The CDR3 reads CASSIAAGIEKLFF. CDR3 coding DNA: TGTGCCAGTAGTATAGCAGCAGGGATCGAAAAACTGTTTTTT.

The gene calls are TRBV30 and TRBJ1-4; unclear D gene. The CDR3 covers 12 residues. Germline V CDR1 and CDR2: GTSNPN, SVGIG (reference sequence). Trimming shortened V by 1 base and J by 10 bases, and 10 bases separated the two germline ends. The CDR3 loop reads CAWSGGGPKLFF. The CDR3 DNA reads TGTGCCTGGAGTGGGGGTGGGCCAAAACTGTTTTTT.

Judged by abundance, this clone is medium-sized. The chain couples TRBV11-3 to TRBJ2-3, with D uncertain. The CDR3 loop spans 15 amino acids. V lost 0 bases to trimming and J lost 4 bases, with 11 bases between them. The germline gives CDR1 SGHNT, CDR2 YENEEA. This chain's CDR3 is CASSLEVARSDTQYF. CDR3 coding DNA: TGTGCCAGCAGCTTAGAGGTCGCGCGTTCAGATACGCAGTATTTT.

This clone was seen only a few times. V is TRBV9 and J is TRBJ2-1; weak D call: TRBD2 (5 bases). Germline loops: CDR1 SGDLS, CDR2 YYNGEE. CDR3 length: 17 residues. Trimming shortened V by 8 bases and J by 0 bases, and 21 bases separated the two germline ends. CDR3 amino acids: CASSLPLGEGSYNEQFF. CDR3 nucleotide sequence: TGTGCCAGTTCCCTGCCGTTGGGAGAGGGCTCCTACAATGAGCAGTTCTTC.

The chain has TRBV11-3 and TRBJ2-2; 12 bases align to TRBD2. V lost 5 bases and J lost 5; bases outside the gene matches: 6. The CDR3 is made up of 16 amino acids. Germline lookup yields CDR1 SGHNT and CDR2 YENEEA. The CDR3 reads CASSPLAGGGTGELFF. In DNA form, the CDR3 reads TGTGCCAGCAGCCCGCTAGCGGGAGGGGGTACCGGGGAGCTGTTTTTT. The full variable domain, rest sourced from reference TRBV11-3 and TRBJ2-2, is EAGVVQSPRYKIIEKKQPVAFWCNPISGHNTLYWYLQNLGQGPELLIRYENEEAVDDSQLPKDRFSAERLKGVDSTLKIQPAELGDSAVYLCASSPLAGGGTGELFFGEGSRLTVL.

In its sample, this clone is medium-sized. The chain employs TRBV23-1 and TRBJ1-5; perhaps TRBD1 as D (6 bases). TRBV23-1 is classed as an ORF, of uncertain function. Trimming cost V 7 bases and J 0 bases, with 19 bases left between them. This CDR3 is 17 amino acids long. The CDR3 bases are TGCGCCAGCACTCCCGACAGGCGGACGCGTAGCAATCAGCCCCAGCATTTT. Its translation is CASTPDRRTRSNQPQHF.

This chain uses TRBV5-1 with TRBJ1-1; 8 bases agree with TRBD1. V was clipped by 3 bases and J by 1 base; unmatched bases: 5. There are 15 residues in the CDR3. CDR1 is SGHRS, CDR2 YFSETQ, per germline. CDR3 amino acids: CASSSGTGRNTEAFF. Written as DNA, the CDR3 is TGCGCCAGCAGCTCGGGGACAGGCCGGAACACTGAAGCTTTCTTT.

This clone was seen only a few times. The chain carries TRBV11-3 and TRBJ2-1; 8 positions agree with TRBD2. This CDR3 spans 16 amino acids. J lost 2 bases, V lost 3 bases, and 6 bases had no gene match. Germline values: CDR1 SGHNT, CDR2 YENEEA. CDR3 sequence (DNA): TGTGCCAGCAGCTTGGGATGGACTAGCCCCTACAATGAGCAGTTCTTC. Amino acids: CASSLGWTSPYNEQFF.